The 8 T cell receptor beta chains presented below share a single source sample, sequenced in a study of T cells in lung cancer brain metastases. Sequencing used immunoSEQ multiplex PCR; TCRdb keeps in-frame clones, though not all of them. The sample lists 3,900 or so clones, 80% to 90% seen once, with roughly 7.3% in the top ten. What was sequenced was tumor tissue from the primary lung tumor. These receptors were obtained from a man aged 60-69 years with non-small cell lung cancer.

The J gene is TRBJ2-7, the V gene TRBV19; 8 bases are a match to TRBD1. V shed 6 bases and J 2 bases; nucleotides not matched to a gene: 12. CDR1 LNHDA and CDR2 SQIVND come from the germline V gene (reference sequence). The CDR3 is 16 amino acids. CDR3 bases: TGTGCCAGTAGAATCTCATCAGGACAGGGCGCCTACGAGCAGTACTTC. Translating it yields CASRISSGQGAYEQYF.

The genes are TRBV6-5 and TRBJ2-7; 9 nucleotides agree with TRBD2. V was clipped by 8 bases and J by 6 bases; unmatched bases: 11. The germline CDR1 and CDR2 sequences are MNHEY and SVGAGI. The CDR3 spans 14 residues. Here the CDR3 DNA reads TGTGCCAGCCGTTCTGATAGCGGGAGTCGCGAGCAGTACTTC. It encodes CASRSDSGSREQYF.

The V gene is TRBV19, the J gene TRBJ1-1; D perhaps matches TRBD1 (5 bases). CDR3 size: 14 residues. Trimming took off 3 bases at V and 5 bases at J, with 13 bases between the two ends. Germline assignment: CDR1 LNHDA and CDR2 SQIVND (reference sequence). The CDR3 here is CASSIERGRTEAFF. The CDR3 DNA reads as TGTGCCAGTAGTATTGAAAGGGGACGGACTGAAGCTTTCTTT.

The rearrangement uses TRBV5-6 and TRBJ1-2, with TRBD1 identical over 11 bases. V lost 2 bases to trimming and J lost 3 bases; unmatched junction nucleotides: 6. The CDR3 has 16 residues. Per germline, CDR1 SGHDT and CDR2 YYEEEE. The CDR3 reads CASSFRGTGGYYGYTF. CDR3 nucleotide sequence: TGTGCCAGCAGCTTTCGCGGGACAGGGGGATACTATGGCTACACCTTC.

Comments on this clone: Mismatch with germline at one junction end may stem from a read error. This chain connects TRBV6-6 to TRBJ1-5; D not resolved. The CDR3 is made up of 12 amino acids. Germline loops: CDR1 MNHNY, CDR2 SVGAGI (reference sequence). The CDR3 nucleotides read TGTGTCAGCAGTGCGAGCAATCAGCCCCAGCATTTT. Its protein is CVSSASNQPQHF.

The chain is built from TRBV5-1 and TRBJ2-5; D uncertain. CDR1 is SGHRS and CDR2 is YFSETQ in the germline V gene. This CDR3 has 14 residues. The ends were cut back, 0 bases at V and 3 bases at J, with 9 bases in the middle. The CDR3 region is CASSLALGKETQYF. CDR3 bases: TGCGCCAGCAGCTTGGCTCTGGGAAAAGAGACCCAGTACTTC.

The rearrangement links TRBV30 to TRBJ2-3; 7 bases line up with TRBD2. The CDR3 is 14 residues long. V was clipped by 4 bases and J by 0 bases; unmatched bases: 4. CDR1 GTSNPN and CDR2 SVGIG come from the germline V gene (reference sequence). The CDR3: CAWKLAPSTDTQYF. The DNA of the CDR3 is TGTGCCTGGAAACTAGCGCCTAGCACAGATACGCAGTATTTT.

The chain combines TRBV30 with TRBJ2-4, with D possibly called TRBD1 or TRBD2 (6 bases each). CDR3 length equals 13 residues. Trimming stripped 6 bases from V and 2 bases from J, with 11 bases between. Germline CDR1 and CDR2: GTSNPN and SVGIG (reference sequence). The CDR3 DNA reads TGTGCCTGTCAAGGGGGGTCCAAAAACATTCAGTACTTC. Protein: CACQGGSKNIQYF.